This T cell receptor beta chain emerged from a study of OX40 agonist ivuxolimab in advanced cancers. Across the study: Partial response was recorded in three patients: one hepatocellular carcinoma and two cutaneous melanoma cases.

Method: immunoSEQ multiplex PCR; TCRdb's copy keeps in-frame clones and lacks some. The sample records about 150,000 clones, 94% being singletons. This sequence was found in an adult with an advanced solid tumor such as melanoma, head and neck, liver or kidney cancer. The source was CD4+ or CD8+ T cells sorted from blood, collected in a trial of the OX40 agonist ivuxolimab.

The CDR3 nucleotides are TGTGCCAGCAGGTTCCATAGCGGGATTTCCACAGATACGCAGTATTTT. This gives the protein CASRFHSGISTDTQYF. The genes are TRBV28 and TRBJ2-3, with TRBD2 matching 8 bases. V lost 6 bases to trimming and J lost 2 bases; unmatched junction nucleotides: 10. The CDR3 runs to 16 residues. Germline values: CDR1 MDHEN, CDR2 SYDVKM.